The rows below give T cell receptor beta chains drawn from one sample of a study of T cells in pancreatic ductal adenocarcinoma. The data were produced by immunoSEQ multiplex PCR, yet TCRdb's version contains in-frame clones alone and is incomplete. Altogether roughly 31,000 clones are present, just over 90% being singletons, with the ten largest covering 2.2%. The specimen sequenced was PBMCs. These receptors were taken from a human donor with pancreatic ductal adenocarcinoma. Each CDR3 is given with its conserved first and last residue. The order of the fields is J gene, V gene, CDR3 protein.

TRBJ2-7 TRBV2 CASTFPGTIVYEQYF
TRBJ2-3 TRBV10-2 CASSGGNTQYF
TRBJ2-1 TRBV20-1 CSAPTGGEQFF
TRBJ1-1 TRBV29-1 CSVIGLGRTEAFF
TRBJ1-1 TRBV7-2 CASSPQGRGTEAFF
TRBJ1-4 TRBV15 CATSRDLTGGVGVANEKLFF
TRBJ2-7 TRBV29-1 CSVELGQPYEQYF
TRBJ2-1 TRBV15 CATSRDRQGLSNEQFF
TRBJ1-1 TRBV5-6 CASSFTNTEAFF
TRBJ1-1 TRBV7-2 CASSSGQGYTEAFF
TRBJ1-3 TRBV15 CATSEGTGINTIYF
TRBJ2-7 TRBV10-3 CAISEVLAGYEQYF
TRBJ2-1 TRBV7-2 CASSLETAQGEQFF
TRBJ2-6 TRBV27 CASGTFGANVLTF
TRBJ1-1 TRBV2 CASRGGGPEAFF
TRBJ2-2 TRBV6-5 CASSWRLATGELFF
TRBJ1-1 TRBV6-1 CASSRDEGAEAFF
TRBJ1-1 TRBV5-4 CASSLEQGSTEAFF
TRBJ1-5 TRBV6-5 CASSSLGLSNQPQHF
TRBJ1-2 TRBV18 CASSTGQHHGYTF
TRBJ1-3 TRBV7-8 CASSLLESSGNTIYF
TRBJ2-3 TRBV27 CASRIIGQGPDTQYF
TRBJ2-1 TRBV29-1 CSAGGDEQFF
TRBJ2-3 TRBV28 CASSFFQGVSTDTQYF
TRBJ2-3 TRBV5-4 CASSSPKNTQYF
TRBJ1-5 TRBV19 CASSTPSWDRVISNQPQHF
TRBJ2-7 TRBV27 CASSLRGSGGTYEQYF
TRBJ2-1 TRBV19 CATRRRGGSPYNEQFF
TRBJ1-1 TRBV5-5 CASSLGVSGAFF
TRBJ1-2 TRBV15 CATSRERADHGYTF
TRBJ2-2 TRBV5-1 CASSAGTSGRFTGELFF
TRBJ2-2 TRBV15 CATSRERGAAGLGGELFF
TRBJ1-4 TRBV18 CASSRGQEEKLFF